A single sample gave rise to the 24 T cell receptor beta chains below, sequenced in a study of cytomegalovirus exposure and HLA in healthy donors. Data came from immunoSEQ multiplex PCR; TCRdb stores just in-frame clones and leaves some out. This sample has about 330,000 clones; around 86% occur once, and the top ten carry around 0.84%. The sample was PBMCs. The receptors shown here come from a woman between 18 and 30 years old in good health and CMV-seronegative.

The rearrangement links TRBV27 to TRBJ1-5; D is unclear. The CDR3 runs 15 residues. Looked up from germline, CDR1 is MNHEY and CDR2 is SMNVEV (reference sequence). V lost 1 base, J lost 5 bases, and 12 bases lay in between. The chain's CDR3 is CASSLLPGRHQPQHF. The CDR3, as DNA: TGTGCCAGCAGTTTATTACCGGGAAGGCATCAGCCCCAGCATTTT.

V is TRBV9 and J is TRBJ2-1, with 9 bases identical to TRBD2. The CDR3 length is 17 residues. Germline CDR1 is SGDLS and CDR2 is YYNGEE. Germline trimming cut 1 base from V and 4 bases from J; bases unmatched to any gene: 9. The CDR3 region has the DNA TGTGCCAGCAGCGTACCAAAAGCGGGAGGCGGTTACAATGAGCAGTTCTTC. It yields the protein CASSVPKAGGGYNEQFF.

The chain links TRBV2 to TRBJ2-1; the match to TRBD1 covers 7 bases. The CDR3 covers 13 residues. Losses at the gene ends were 10 bases for V and 4 bases for J; bases not matched to a gene: 7. Germline V gives CDR1 SNHLY, CDR2 FYNNEI. CDR3 amino acids: CANTGDPYNEQFF. In DNA, the CDR3 is TGTGCCAATACAGGGGACCCATACAATGAGCAGTTCTTC.

The CDR3 coding sequence is TGTGCCAGCAGTCATAGCCTAGCGGGAGGGGATTACGAGCAGTACTTC. Translated: CASSHSLAGGDYEQYF. This rearrangement joins TRBV28 to TRBJ2-7, with 12 bases lining up with TRBD2. The CDR3 runs to 16 residues. The germline V gene has CDR1 MDHEN and CDR2 SYDVKM. Trimming took 5 bases from V and 4 from J; bases not matched to a gene: 9.

The chain uses TRBV28 and TRBJ2-6; TRBD2 might be the D (5 bases). Trimming shortened V by 5 bases and J by 0 bases, and 11 bases separated the two germline ends. The CDR3 runs 16 residues. CDR1 MDHEN and CDR2 SYDVKM come from the germline V gene. This CDR3 reads CASSLVRVSGANVLTF. CDR3 DNA: TGTGCCAGCAGTCTGGTGAGGGTCTCTGGGGCCAACGTCCTGACTTTC.

This clone was detected once. The chain recombines TRBV28 with TRBJ1-1; 8 bases are a match to TRBD1. This CDR3 has 16 amino acids. Germline V CDR1 and CDR2: MDHEN, SYDVKM. V lost 2 bases and J lost 2; bases outside the gene matches: 7. Written as DNA, the CDR3 is TGTGCCAGCAGTTTACGGACAGGGCGCCCTAACACTGAAGCTTTCTTT. It is translated as CASSLRTGRPNTEAFF. The variable domain in full, with the rest retrieved from reference TRBV28 and TRBJ1-1, is DVKVTQSSRYLVKRTGEKVFLECVQDMDHENMFWYRQDPGLGLRLIYFSYDVKMKEKGDIPEGYSVSREKKERFSLILESASTNQTSMYLCASSLRTGRPNTEAFFGQGTRLTVV.

In DNA form, the CDR3 reads TGTGCCAGCAGTTACTCAGCGAACACTGAAGCTTTCTTT. Translated, it gives CASSYSANTEAFF. This chain connects TRBV6-5 to TRBJ1-1; D unclear. Deletions cut 0 bases from V and 1 base from J, with 3 bases between. The CDR3 runs to 13 residues. The germline V gene encodes CDR1 MNHEY and CDR2 SVGAGI.

The chain links TRBV27 to TRBJ2-5; 9 nucleotides align to TRBD2. Germline assignment: CDR1 MNHEY and CDR2 SMNVEV (reference sequence). This CDR3 has 15 residues. V shed 8 bases, J shed 5 bases, and the junction held 12 bases outside the gene matches. The CDR3 reads CASARSGLASETQYF. The CDR3 nucleotides read TGTGCCAGCGCCCGCTCGGGACTAGCAAGCGAGACCCAGTACTTC.

This clone has more than one count but fewer than ten. The chain employs TRBV7-9 and TRBJ2-5; 7 nucleotides agree with TRBD1. The CDR3 length is 14 residues. V trimming: 3 bases; J trimming: 3 bases; junction bases outside the gene matches: 4. Germline V CDR1 and CDR2: SEHNR, FQNEAQ (reference sequence). The CDR3 loop reads CASSFGTAEETQYF. CDR3 nucleotide sequence: TGTGCCAGCAGCTTCGGGACAGCCGAAGAGACCCAGTACTTC. The full variable domain, rest sourced from reference TRBV7-9 and TRBJ2-5, is DTGVSQNPRHKITKRGQNVTFRCDPISEHNRLYWYRQTLGQGPEFLTYFQNEAQLEKSRLLSDRFSAERPKGSFSTLEIQRTEQGDSAMYLCASSFGTAEETQYFGPGTRLLVL.

The genes are TRBV6-1 and TRBJ1-1; D is unresolved. This CDR3 comprises 15 residues. Per the germline V gene, CDR1 is MNHNS and CDR2 is SASEGT. Trimming shortened V by 2 bases and J by 4 bases, and 14 bases separated the two germline ends. CDR3 DNA: TGTGCCAGCAGTGAATCTCGGGGATCGACCACTGAAGCTTTCTTT. Translating it yields CASSESRGSTTEAFF.

V usage is TRBV7-8 and J usage is TRBJ2-5, with 10 nucleotides matching TRBD2. The CDR3 extends over 15 amino acids. Losses at the gene ends were 5 bases for V and 5 bases for J; bases not matched to a gene: 8. CDR1 is SGHVS and CDR2 is FQNEAQ in the germline V gene. CDR3 loop: CASSPNRLAGETQYF. The DNA for the CDR3 is TGTGCCAGCAGCCCCAACCGACTAGCGGGTGAGACCCAGTACTTC.

The V and J genes are TRBV4-1 and TRBJ2-7; 13 bases match TRBD2. The CDR3 spans 17 residues. The J segment lost 3 bases and the V segment lost 0 bases, leaving 5 bases of the junction unmatched. CDR1 MGHRA and CDR2 YSYEKL come from the germline V gene. CDR3 residues: CASSQDGTSGVIYEQYF. DNA for the CDR3: TGCGCCAGCAGCCAAGACGGGACTAGCGGGGTTATCTACGAGCAGTACTTC.

This chain links TRBV6-6 with TRBJ2-1; 8 nucleotides agree with TRBD2. Per germline, CDR1 MNHNY and CDR2 SVGAGI (reference sequence). This CDR3 is 16 amino acids long. V trimming: 6 bases; J trimming: 1 base; junction bases outside the gene matches: 8. The DNA for the CDR3 is TGTGCCAGCAGGATCGACCCGGGAGGGTCCTACAATGAGCAGTTCTTC. Its protein is CASRIDPGGSYNEQFF.

The rearrangement joins TRBV7-9 to TRBJ2-5; unclear D gene. Germline loops: CDR1 SEHNR, CDR2 FQNEAQ (reference sequence). Trimming left V 5 bases short and J 3 bases short, with 7 bases between. There are 12 residues in the CDR3. The CDR3 nucleotides read TGTGCCAGCAGCCCACATAAAGAGACCCAGTACTTC. Its protein product is CASSPHKETQYF.

The chain joins TRBV6-5 to TRBJ2-1; D uncertain. This CDR3 has 14 residues. In germline, CDR1 is MNHEY, CDR2 SVGAGI. Trimming cost V 8 bases and J 0 bases, with 11 bases left between them. The CDR3 sequence: CASARSSSYNEQFF. The CDR3 nucleotides are TGTGCCAGCGCTCGCTCCAGCTCCTACAATGAGCAGTTCTTC.

This chain connects TRBV28 to TRBJ1-5, with a tentative D call TRBD1 (6 bases). The CDR3 has 14 amino acids. CDR1 is MDHEN, CDR2 SYDVKM, per germline. Trimming removed 6 bases at V and 2 bases at J, with 11 bases between. DNA of the CDR3: TGTGCCAGCAGCCTAGGGGGGGGCAATCAGCCCCAGCATTTT. It yields the protein CASSLGGGNQPQHF.

This clone was recorded at least ten times. V is TRBV11-1 and J is TRBJ2-7, with a possible D match to TRBD2 (6 bases). CDR1 and CDR2 from the germline V gene are SGHAT and FQDESV (reference sequence). This CDR3 comprises 15 residues. Trimming left V 3 bases short and J 2 bases short, with 14 bases between. CDR3 sequence: CASSFYSGLPYEQYF. In DNA, the CDR3 is TGTGCCAGCAGCTTTTATAGCGGACTTCCCTACGAGCAGTACTTC. The full variable domain, its missing parts supplied by reference TRBV11-1 and TRBJ2-7, is EAEVAQSPRYKITEKSQAVAFWCDPISGHATLYWYRQILGQGPELLVQFQDESVVDDSQLPKDRFSAERLKGVDSTLKIQPAELGDSAMYLCASSFYSGLPYEQYFGPGTRLTVT.

The rearrangement joins TRBV5-4 to TRBJ2-7, with 8 nucleotides matching TRBD2. V was clipped by 3 bases and J by 4 bases; unmatched bases: 3. The CDR3 runs 13 residues. Germline CDR1 is SGHNT and CDR2 is YYREEE (reference sequence). The CDR3 loop is CASSSGLAYEQYF. The CDR3 nucleotides are TGTGCCAGCAGCTCTGGACTAGCATACGAGCAGTACTTC. The full variable domain, completed using reference TRBV5-4 and TRBJ2-7, is ETGVTQSPTHLIKTRGQQVTLRCSSQSGHNTVSWYQQALGQGPQFIFQYYREEENGRGNFPPRFSGLQFPNYSSELNVNALELDDSALYLCASSSGLAYEQYFGPGTRLTVT.

The chain uses TRBV9 and TRBJ2-7; maybe TRBD2 (6 bases). The germline V and J ends were trimmed by 7 bases and 5 bases, with 34 bases remaining between them. Germline V lookup: CDR1 SGDLS, CDR2 YYNGEE. The CDR3 runs to 19 residues. CDR3 in DNA: TGTGCCAGCTGGGACCGGTCGGGAGCGTCAGCTCCCCTCAGCAACGAGCAGTACTTC. The encoded protein is CASWDRSGASAPLSNEQYF.

This chain links TRBV2 with TRBJ1-1, with D possibly matching TRBD1 (5 bases). Per the germline V gene, CDR1 is SNHLY and CDR2 is FYNNEI. Trimming shortened V by 4 bases and J by 10 bases, and 13 bases separated the two germline ends. This CDR3 contains 12 residues. The CDR3 region is CASSGDSMGAFF. Written as DNA, the CDR3 is TGTGCCAGCAGTGGGGACTCGATGGGAGCTTTCTTT.

The CDR3 nucleotides read TGCGCCAGCAGCTTACATTTCAATGAGCAGTTCTTC. Protein product: CASSLHFNEQFF. The V call is TRBV5-1, the J call TRBJ2-1; D not certain. CDR3 length: 12 residues. V dropped 2 bases and J dropped 6 bases, with 6 bases sitting between them. Germline V lookup: CDR1 SGHRS, CDR2 YFSETQ.

The count of this clone is one. V and J are TRBV28 and TRBJ1-4, with 7 bases aligning to TRBD1. The CDR3 extends over 17 amino acids. CDR1 and CDR2 from the germline V gene are MDHEN and SYDVKM. V trimming: 5 bases; J trimming: 2 bases; junction bases outside the gene matches: 11. CDR3 nucleotide sequence: TGTGCCAGCAGTCCCCTGGGACAGCCTGGGACTAATGAAAAACTGTTTTTT. As protein: CASSPLGQPGTNEKLFF.

In DNA, the CDR3 is TGCAGTGCCCGTGCAGGGGCTGAAGCTTTCTTT. Protein product: CSARAGAEAFF. The chain is built from TRBV20-1 and TRBJ1-1; TRBD1 might be the D (6 bases). V was trimmed by 6 bases and J by 6 bases, leaving 11 bases between them. The germline V gene has CDR1 DFQATT and CDR2 SNEGSKA (reference sequence). The CDR3 length is 11 residues.

The genes are TRBV7-3 and TRBJ2-2; 11 bases are shared with TRBD2. CDR1 is SGHTA, CDR2 FQGTGA, per germline. V lost 2 bases and J lost 4; bases outside the gene matches: 12. This CDR3 has 19 amino acids. The CDR3 loop is CASSLGGGTSGSITGELFF. The CDR3 DNA sequence: TGTGCCAGCAGCTTAGGAGGGGGAACTAGCGGGAGCATCACCGGGGAGCTGTTTTTT.